The clone carrying this T cell receptor (beta chain) was seen ten or more times. The time point here: sample taken at primary tumor resection. The sequenced material consisted of unsorted whole RNA from tumor, nontumor lung or frozen PBMC. This entry belongs to a study of spatial heterogeneity in lung cancer. The germline CDR1 and CDR2 sequences are DFQATT and SNEGSKA (reference sequence). The CDR3 totals 13 residues. The V end lost 0 bases, the J end lost 6 bases, and 9 bases lay between the germline ends. TCRdb re-called the 5' RACE reads with MiXCR, one entry per CDR3 protein. The table has approximately 90,000 distinct CDR3 sequences, around 10% seen once.

Sample: PBMCs, taken at surgery. The J gene is TRBJ1-5, the V gene TRBV20-1; D unclear. The TCR originated in a male donor with early-stage non-small cell lung cancer. The chain's CDR3 is CSAREDLSQPQHF. The CDR3 DNA is TGCAGTGCTAGAGAAGATTTGAGTCAGCCCCAGCATTTT.